The 17 T cell receptor beta chains below come from one sample, sequenced in a study of blood T cell repertoires in COVID-19. Sequenced by immunoSEQ multiplex PCR; TCRdb stores in-frame clones only, minus some. The repertoire has 120,000 or so clones, 80% to 85% of them found once; the top ten carry approximately 12%. The sequenced sample consisted of peripheral blood. These receptors were taken from a woman younger than 45 who had recovered from COVID-19.

CDR3 residues: CASSLGTGGTFYSNQPQHF. In nucleotides, the CDR3 is TGTGCCAGCAGCTTAGGAACGGGGGGAACATTTTATAGCAATCAGCCCCAGCATTTT. The chain uses TRBV7-6 and TRBJ1-5; tentatively, D is TRBD1 (5 bases). The CDR3 has 19 amino acids. V was shortened by 1 base and J by 0 bases, with 19 bases between the two germline ends. Per germline, CDR1 SGHVS and CDR2 FNYEAQ.

The chain carries TRBV7-2 and TRBJ1-2, with TRBD1 matching 9 bases. This CDR3 is built from 16 residues. CDR1 is SGHTA, CDR2 FQGNSA, per germline. J gave up 4 bases and V 5 bases, and 11 bases lay outside the gene matches. The DNA of the CDR3 is TGTGCCAGCAGCCCGCGGACCGGGACAGGGAGCTATGGCTACACCTTC. The encoded protein is CASSPRTGTGSYGYTF.

This clone was seen just once. The chain joins TRBV4-1 to TRBJ1-1, with a possible D match to TRBD1 (5 bases). CDR1 is MGHRA, CDR2 YSYEKL, per germline. V lost 8 bases, J lost 3 bases, and 13 bases lay in between. CDR3 length: 13 residues. The CDR3: CASSRQTDTEAFF. In DNA form, the CDR3 reads TGCGCCAGCTCCCGACAGACGGACACTGAAGCTTTCTTT.

As concerns this clone: Within the sample, other DNA sequences also encode this same CDR3. This sequence joins TRBV19 and TRBJ2-1; TRBD2 agrees at 12 bases. Germline loops: CDR1 LNHDA, CDR2 SQIVND (reference sequence). V lost 1 base, J lost 2 bases, and 0 bases stayed unmatched. The CDR3 has 16 amino acids. CDR3: CASSIGTSGTYNEQFF. The CDR3 DNA is TGTGCCAGTAGTATAGGGACTAGCGGGACCTACAATGAGCAGTTCTTC.

The V and J genes are TRBV7-8 and TRBJ1-2; perhaps TRBD1 as D (6 bases). Trimming shortened V by 2 bases and J by 8 bases, and 18 bases separated the two germline ends. The CDR3 totals 15 residues. CDR1 is SGHVS and CDR2 is FQNEAQ in the germline V gene. The CDR3 sequence: CASSLRSRTEGGYTF. In DNA, the CDR3 is TGTGCCAGCAGCTTAAGGTCCCGGACAGAGGGAGGCTACACCTTC.

The table lists this clone with a count of one. In DNA form, the CDR3 reads TGTGCCAGCAGCCAAGATGACAGAGGTGATGAGCAGTTCTTC. This gives the protein CASSQDDRGDEQFF. The genes are TRBV4-2 and TRBJ2-1; TRBD1 is a possible D gene (5 bases). V shed 0 bases and J shed 8 bases, with 11 bases lying between them. The CDR3 loop spans 14 amino acids. The germline CDR1 and CDR2 sequences are LGHNA and YNFKEQ.

The V and J genes are TRBV7-9 and TRBJ2-5; unclear D gene. TRBJ2-7 matches the DNA end more closely, so the J call is doubtful. The germline V gene encodes CDR1 SEHNR and CDR2 FQNEAQ (reference sequence). The CDR3 has 12 residues. CDR3 in amino acids: CASSLALDEQYF. In nucleotides, the CDR3 is TGTGCCAGCAGCTTAGCGCTAGACGAGCAGTACTTC.

This clone was seen just once. The rearrangement links TRBV6-5 to TRBJ2-5, with TRBD2 matching over 7 bases. J lost 3 bases, V lost 6 bases, and 10 bases had no gene match. CDR1 is MNHEY and CDR2 is SVGAGI in the germline V gene. This CDR3 contains 15 residues. The CDR3 reads CASSVYGGSEETQYF. The CDR3 coding sequence is TGTGCCAGCAGCGTTTACGGGGGGAGTGAAGAGACCCAGTACTTC.

The V call is TRBV5-1, the J call TRBJ2-7; TRBD1 aligns across 7 bases. After removal of 0 bases from V and 3 bases from J, the junction contained 6 bases not matched to a gene. This CDR3 has 15 amino acids. Germline lookup yields CDR1 SGHRS and CDR2 YFSETQ. The CDR3 loop is CASSLAWAGGYEQYF. The CDR3, as DNA: TGCGCCAGCAGCTTGGCTTGGGCAGGGGGCTACGAGCAGTACTTC.

This clone was counted once. The chain links TRBV6-1 to TRBJ2-7, with D possibly TRBD1 on 5 matching bases. This CDR3 has 13 residues. Germline-derived CDR1 and CDR2 are MNHNS and SASEGT. Deletions cut 1 base from V and 3 bases from J, with 7 bases between. DNA for the CDR3: TGTGCCAGCAGTGAAGGGGGCAACTACGAGCAGTACTTC. Its protein product is CASSEGGNYEQYF.

This chain links TRBV7-9 with TRBJ2-3; D not resolved. Trimming removed 2 bases at V and 2 bases at J, with 5 bases between. Germline CDR1 is SEHNR and CDR2 is FQNEAQ (reference sequence). This CDR3 comprises 13 residues. The CDR3 DNA sequence: TGTGCCAGCAGCTTACTAGTCACAGATACGCAGTATTTT. Translating it yields CASSLLVTDTQYF.

The chain uses TRBV5-4 and TRBJ1-1; a weak D match, TRBD1 (5 bases). This CDR3 contains 15 residues. V lost 3 bases, J lost 7 bases, and 19 bases lay in between. From germline, CDR1 is SGHNT and CDR2 YYREEE (reference sequence). CDR3 DNA: TGTGCCAGCAGCTGGGGCGGGGAGGCCAGCAATGAAGCTTTCTTT. This gives the protein CASSWGGEASNEAFF.

This clone appeared many times. The rearrangement links TRBV7-2 to TRBJ1-5; TRBD1 matches at 7 bases. The germline V gene has CDR1 SGHTA and CDR2 FQGNSA. This CDR3 spans 15 amino acids. Losses at the gene ends were 2 bases for V and 6 bases for J; bases not matched to a gene: 7. In DNA form, the CDR3 reads TGTGCCAGCAGCTTATCCTACAGGGGTGGTCAGCCCCAGCATTTT. It yields the protein CASSLSYRGGQPQHF.

This clone came up a few times. The chain has TRBV6-2 or TRBV6-3 and TRBJ2-5, with a tentative D call TRBD2 (6 bases). Trimming took 7 bases from V and 2 from J, leaving 14 bases between them. This CDR3 contains 14 residues. Germline V CDR1 and CDR2: MNHEY, SVGEGT. CDR3 nucleotide sequence: TGTGCCAGCAACCCTGCGGGATCTCAAGAGACCCAGTACTTC. Its protein product is CASNPAGSQETQYF.

This sequence joins TRBV19 and TRBJ2-7; 8 bases line up with TRBD2. CDR3 size: 15 residues. CDR1 and CDR2 (germline): LNHDA, SQIVND (reference sequence). The trim removed 2 bases at V and 3 bases at J, leaving 6 bases unmatched. CDR3 loop: CASSIMAGGLYEQYF. In DNA form, the CDR3 reads TGTGCCAGTAGTATAATGGCGGGGGGCCTCTACGAGCAGTACTTC.

This chain joins TRBV3-1 (or the pseudogene TRBV3-2) and TRBJ1-1; D ambiguous. CDR1 and CDR2 (germline): LGHDT, YNNKEL (reference sequence). CDR3 length: 12 residues. V lost 4 bases and J lost 6, with 9 bases in between. This CDR3 is CASSLGRSEAFF. The CDR3 DNA reads TGTGCCAGCAGCCTCGGTCGATCTGAAGCTTTCTTT.

This clone was observed a handful of times. This chain links TRBV2 with TRBJ2-5; 12 positions match TRBD1. The CDR3 runs 15 residues. The germline gives CDR1 SNHLY, CDR2 FYNNEI. The V segment lost 6 bases and the J segment 2 bases; nucleotides outside the gene matches: 4. As DNA, the CDR3 is TGTGCCAGCAGGGGGACAGGGGGCGGGCAAGAGACCCAGTACTTC. This translates into CASRGTGGGQETQYF.